Following are 14 T cell receptor beta chains from one sample sequenced in a study of blood T cells in healthy people across ages. Alongside a J-beta primer mix, a sample-barcoded 5' primer served in a second PCR lasting 7 to 11 cycles. TCRdb re-analysed the 5' RACE reads in MiXCR, keeping a single row per CDR3 protein. Counted here are approximately 900,000 distinct CDR3 sequences, 40% to 60% occurring once; the ten biggest clones make up 10% to 15%. Sequencing input: blood. These receptors originate from a young man in good health.

The rearrangement uses TRBV20-1 and TRBJ1-2; D is unclear. The CDR3 runs to 13 residues. CDR1 is DFQATT, CDR2 SNEGSKA, per germline (reference sequence). V was cut by 3 bases and J by 4 bases, with 12 bases left in between. The chain's CDR3 is CSARRQDSYGYTF. CDR3 in DNA: TGCAGTGCTAGGCGGCAGGATAGCTATGGCTACACCTTC.

As for this clonotype: Since a much larger clone is just one base distant, this may be a read error. The chain employs TRBV29-1 and TRBJ1-2, with TRBD1 matching 7 bases. This CDR3 has 14 residues. V was clipped by 4 bases and J by 4 bases; unmatched bases: 9. Germline V gives CDR1 SQVTM, CDR2 ANQGSEA. This CDR3 is CSVGRAGGTYGYTF. Written as DNA, the CDR3 is TGCAGCGTTGGAAGGGCAGGGGGAACCTATGGCTACACCTTC.

V gene TRBV28 combines with J gene TRBJ2-4; 11 nucleotides align to TRBD1. The J call is in doubt because the DNA end fits TRBJ2-7 better. In germline, CDR1 is MDHEN, CDR2 SYDVKM. The CDR3 runs 16 residues. CDR3 nucleotide sequence: TGTGCCAGCAGTTTGATACCTCCAGGACAGGGGGCCGAGCAGTACTTC. It yields the protein CASSLIPPGQGAEQYF.

This clonotype turned up a few times. The J gene is TRBJ2-5, the V gene TRBV28; 10 bases are a match to TRBD1. The CDR3 has 16 amino acids. The V and J ends lost 4 bases and 5 bases, in that order; junction bases with no gene match: 10. The germline CDR1 and CDR2 sequences are MDHEN and SYDVKM. This CDR3 is CASSSPGTGEMETQYF. The CDR3, as DNA: TGTGCCAGCAGTTCACCCGGGACAGGGGAGATGGAGACCCAGTACTTC.

Regarding this clonotype: At one of its ends the junction is not consistent with the germline gene, which may arise from a read error. The chain couples TRBV10-3 to TRBJ2-3; 11 bases map to TRBD2. In germline, CDR1 is ENHRY, CDR2 SYGVKD. This CDR3 spans 18 amino acids. The CDR3 DNA reads as TGTGCCATCAGTGAGTCAACGCTAGCGGGGGGACTCGGAGATACGCGGTATTTT. This codes for CAISESTLAGGLGDTRYF.

This chain connects TRBV7-2 to TRBJ2-1, with a weak D call TRBD1 (5 bases). This CDR3 contains 16 residues. Trimming took off 1 base at V and 5 bases at J, with 15 bases between the two ends. Germline V lookup: CDR1 SGHTA, CDR2 FQGNSA. The CDR3 DNA sequence: TGTGCCAGCAGCTTAGTTCTCGTGACAGTTAACAATGAGCAGTTCTTC. Its protein is CASSLVLVTVNNEQFF. Full variable domain (missing parts from reference TRBV7-2 and TRBJ2-1): GAGVSQSPSNKVTEKGKDVELRCDPISGHTALYWYRQSLGQGLEFLIYFQGNSAPDKSGLPSDRFSAERTGGSVSTLTIQRTQQEDSAVYLCASSLVLVTVNNEQFFGPGTRLTVL.

This clonotype came up a few times. V gene TRBV12-3 or TRBV12-4 combines with J gene TRBJ1-4; 8 nucleotides align to TRBD1. This CDR3 has 15 residues. The junction had 5 bases not matched to a gene; V was cut back by 3 bases and J by 5 bases. The CDR3 DNA reads as TGTGCCAGCAGTTTGCCAGGGGGCCGAAATGAAAAACTGTTTTTT. Its protein product is CASSLPGGRNEKLFF.

Only one count was recorded for this clonotype. A read error may produce the germline difference seen at one junction end. The J gene is TRBJ2-1, the V gene TRBV5-1; maybe TRBD2 (6 bases). This CDR3 spans 12 amino acids. The germline gives CDR1 SGHRS, CDR2 YFSETQ. CDR3: CAISLEGNEQFF. The DNA for the CDR3 is TGCGCCATCAGCTTGGAGGGAAATGAGCAGTTCTTC.

The gene calls are TRBV20-1 and TRBJ1-2; 7 nucleotides align to TRBD1. Germline loops: CDR1 DFQATT, CDR2 SNEGSKA (reference sequence). Unmatched junction bases numbered 3, after V lost 0 bases and J lost 2 bases. This CDR3 spans 14 amino acids. This CDR3 reads CSAREGQKNYGYTF. The DNA for the CDR3 is TGCAGTGCTAGAGAGGGACAGAAGAACTATGGCTACACCTTC.

Concerning this clonotype itself: The junction does not match germline at one end; this may be a read error. V gene TRBV6-2 or TRBV6-3 combines with J gene TRBJ2-7; D could derive from TRBD1 or TRBD2 (6 bases each). Germline values: CDR1 MNHEY, CDR2 SVGEGT. The CDR3 runs 15 residues. CDR3 in amino acids: CTSTRGAFSSYEQYF. The CDR3 region has the DNA TGTACCAGCACGAGGGGGGCATTTAGCTCCTACGAGCAGTACTTC.

This clonotype occurred once. The CDR3 here is CATSRTGSQQYF. The CDR3 DNA reads as TGTGCCACCAGCAGAACAGGGAGCCAACAGTACTTC. V and J are TRBV15 and TRBJ2-7; D is perhaps TRBD1 (6 bases). The CDR3 sequence is 12 residues long. In germline, CDR1 is LNHNV, CDR2 YYDKDF (reference sequence). With 2 bases removed from V and 10 bases from J, the gap between germline ends came to 12 bases. Supplemented by reference TRBV15 and TRBJ2-7, the full variable domain reads DAMVIQNPRYQVTQFGKPVTLSCSQTLNHNVMYWYQQKSSQAPKLLFHYYDKDFNNEADTPDNFQSRRPNTSFCFLDIRSPGLGDTAMYLCATSRTGSQQYFGPGTRLTVT.

This clonotype was counted a few times. The J gene is TRBJ2-1, the V gene TRBV11-3; D may be TRBD1 or TRBD2 (5 bases each). V gave up 10 bases and J gave up 1 base, with 17 bases separating them. In germline, CDR1 is SGHNT, CDR2 YENEEA. The CDR3 runs 15 residues. CDR3 amino acids: CATQTGTDSYNEQFF. In DNA form, the CDR3 reads TGTGCCACGCAAACCGGGACGGATTCCTACAATGAGCAGTTCTTC.

This clonotype came up a few times. This rearrangement joins TRBV28 to TRBJ1-2; possibly TRBD1 for D (6 bases). This CDR3 region has 16 residues. The V and J ends lost 7 bases and 4 bases respectively, with 22 bases between them. Germline values: CDR1 MDHEN, CDR2 SYDVKM. CDR3 sequence: CASIKAGTPRRYGYTF. The CDR3 DNA is TGTGCCAGCATCAAGGCCGGGACACCTCGCCGCTATGGCTACACCTTC.

The rearrangement joins TRBV5-1 to TRBJ1-2; the match to TRBD1 covers 7 bases. The germline CDR1 and CDR2 sequences are SGHRS and YFSETQ. After removal of 0 bases from V and 3 bases from J, the junction contained 2 bases not matched to a gene. This CDR3 region has 14 residues. The CDR3 is CASSLDRGHYGYTF. In DNA form, the CDR3 reads TGCGCCAGCAGCTTGGACAGGGGCCACTATGGCTACACCTTC.